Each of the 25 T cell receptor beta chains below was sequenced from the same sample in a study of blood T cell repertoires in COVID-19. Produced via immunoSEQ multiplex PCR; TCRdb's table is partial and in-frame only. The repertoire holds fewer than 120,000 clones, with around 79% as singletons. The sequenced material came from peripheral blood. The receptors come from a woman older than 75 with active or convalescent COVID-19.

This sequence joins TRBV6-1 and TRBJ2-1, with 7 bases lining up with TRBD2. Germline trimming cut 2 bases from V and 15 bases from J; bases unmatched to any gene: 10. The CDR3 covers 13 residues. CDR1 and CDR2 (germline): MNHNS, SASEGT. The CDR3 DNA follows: TGTGCCAGCAGTGAATGGGGGGGACCCCATTGGTTCTTC. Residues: CASSEWGGPHWFF.

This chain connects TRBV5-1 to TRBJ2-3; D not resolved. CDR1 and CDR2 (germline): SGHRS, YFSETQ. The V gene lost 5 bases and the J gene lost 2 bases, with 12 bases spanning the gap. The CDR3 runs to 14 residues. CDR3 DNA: TGCGCCAGCAGACTGGAGCACCCCACAGATACGCAGTATTTT. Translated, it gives CASRLEHPTDTQYF.

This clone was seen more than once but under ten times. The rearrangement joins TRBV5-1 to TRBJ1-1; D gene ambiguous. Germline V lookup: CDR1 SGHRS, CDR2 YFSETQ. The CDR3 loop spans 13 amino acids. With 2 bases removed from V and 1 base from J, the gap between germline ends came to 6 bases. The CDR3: CASSFSRNTEAFF. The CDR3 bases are TGCGCCAGCAGCTTTTCGAGGAACACTGAAGCTTTCTTT.

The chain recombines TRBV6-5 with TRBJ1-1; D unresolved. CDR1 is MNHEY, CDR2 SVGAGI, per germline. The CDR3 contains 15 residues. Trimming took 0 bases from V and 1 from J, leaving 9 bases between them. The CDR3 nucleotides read TGTGCCAGCAGTTACTCCCCTTTTCGGAACACTGAAGCTTTCTTT. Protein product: CASSYSPFRNTEAFF.

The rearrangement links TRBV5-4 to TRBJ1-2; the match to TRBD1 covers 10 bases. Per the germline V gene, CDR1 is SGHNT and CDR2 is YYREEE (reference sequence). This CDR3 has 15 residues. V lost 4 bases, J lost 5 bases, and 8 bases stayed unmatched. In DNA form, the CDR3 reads TGTGCCAGCAGCCCCCCGGGACAGGGGCATTATGGCTACACCTTC. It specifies CASSPPGQGHYGYTF.

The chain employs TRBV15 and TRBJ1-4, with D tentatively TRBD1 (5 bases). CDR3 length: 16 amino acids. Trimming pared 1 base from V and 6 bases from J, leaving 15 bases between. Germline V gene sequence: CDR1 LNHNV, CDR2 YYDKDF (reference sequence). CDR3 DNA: TGTGCCACCAGCAGAGTGGGGCGAGCGGGGGATGAAAAACTGTTTTTT. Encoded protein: CATSRVGRAGDEKLFF.

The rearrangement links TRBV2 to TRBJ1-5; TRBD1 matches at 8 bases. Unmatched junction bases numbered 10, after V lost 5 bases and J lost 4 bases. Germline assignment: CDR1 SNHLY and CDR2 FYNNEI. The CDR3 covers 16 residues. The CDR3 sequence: CASSRLGTGGNQPQHF. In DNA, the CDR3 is TGTGCCAGCAGTCGGCTTGGTACAGGGGGAAATCAGCCCCAGCATTTT.

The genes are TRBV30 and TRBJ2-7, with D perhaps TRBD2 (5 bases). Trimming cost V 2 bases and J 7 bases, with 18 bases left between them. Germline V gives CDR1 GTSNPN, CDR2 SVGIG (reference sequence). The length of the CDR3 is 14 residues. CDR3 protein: CAWSPRAFSGEQYF. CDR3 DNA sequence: TGTGCCTGGAGTCCCCGGGCCTTCTCGGGAGAGCAGTACTTC.

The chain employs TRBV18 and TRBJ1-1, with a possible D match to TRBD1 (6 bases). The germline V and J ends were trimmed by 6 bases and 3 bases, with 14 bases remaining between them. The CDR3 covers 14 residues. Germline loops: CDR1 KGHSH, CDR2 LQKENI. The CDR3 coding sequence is TGTGCCAGCTCGCTACTGGACAGCCACACTGAAGCTTTCTTT. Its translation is CASSLLDSHTEAFF.

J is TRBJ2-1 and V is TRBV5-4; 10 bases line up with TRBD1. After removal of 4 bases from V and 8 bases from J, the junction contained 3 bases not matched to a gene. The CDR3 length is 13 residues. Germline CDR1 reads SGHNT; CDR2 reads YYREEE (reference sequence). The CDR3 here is CASSRGQGDEQFF. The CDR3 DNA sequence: TGTGCCAGCAGCCGAGGACAGGGGGATGAGCAGTTCTTC.

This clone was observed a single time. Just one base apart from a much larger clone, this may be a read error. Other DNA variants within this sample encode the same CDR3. The CDR3 here is CASSLVTGDTEAFF. The CDR3 nucleotides are TGCGCCAGCAGCTTGGTTACAGGGGACACTGAAGCTTTCTTT. The rearrangement joins TRBV5-1 to TRBJ1-1; 7 nucleotides agree with TRBD1. The germline gives CDR1 SGHRS, CDR2 YFSETQ. This CDR3 is built from 14 residues. The V gene end was trimmed by 0 bases and the J gene end by 3 bases; junction bases not matched to a gene: 2.

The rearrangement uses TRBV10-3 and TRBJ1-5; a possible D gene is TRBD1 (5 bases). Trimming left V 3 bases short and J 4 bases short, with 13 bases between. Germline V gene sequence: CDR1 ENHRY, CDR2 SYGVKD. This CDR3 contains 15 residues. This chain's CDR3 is CAISDNRTPNQPQHF. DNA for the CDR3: TGTGCCATCAGTGATAACAGGACCCCGAATCAGCCCCAGCATTTT.

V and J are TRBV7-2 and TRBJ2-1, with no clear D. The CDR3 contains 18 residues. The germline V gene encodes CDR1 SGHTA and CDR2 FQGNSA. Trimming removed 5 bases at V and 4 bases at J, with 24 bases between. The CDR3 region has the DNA TGTGCCAGCAGCCTCAGGTACCTACAACTCCTCACTTACAATGAGCAGTTCTTC. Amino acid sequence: CASSLRYLQLLTYNEQFF.

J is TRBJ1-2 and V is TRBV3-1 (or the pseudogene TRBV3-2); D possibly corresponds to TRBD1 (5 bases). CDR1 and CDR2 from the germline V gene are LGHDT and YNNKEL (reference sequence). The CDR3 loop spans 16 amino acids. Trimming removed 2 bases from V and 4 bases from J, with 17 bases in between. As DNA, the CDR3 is TGTGCCAGCAGCCAACAATCCGGGCAGGGAATCTATGGCTACACCTTC. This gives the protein CASSQQSGQGIYGYTF.

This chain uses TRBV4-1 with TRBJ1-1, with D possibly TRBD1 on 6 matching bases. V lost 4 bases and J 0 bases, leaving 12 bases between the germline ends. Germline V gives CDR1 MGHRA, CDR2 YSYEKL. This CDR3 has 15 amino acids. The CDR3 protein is CASSRAGAMNTEAFF. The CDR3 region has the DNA TGCGCCAGCAGCCGGGCAGGGGCAATGAACACTGAAGCTTTCTTT.

CDR3 in DNA: TGTGCTCTGGAGGAGGGGGCGTACGAGCAGTACTTC. Protein product: CALEEGAYEQYF. The chain carries TRBV30 and TRBJ2-7; tentative D call: TRBD1 (7 bases). The CDR3 is 12 residues long. CDR1 is GTSNPN, CDR2 SVGIG, per germline (reference sequence).

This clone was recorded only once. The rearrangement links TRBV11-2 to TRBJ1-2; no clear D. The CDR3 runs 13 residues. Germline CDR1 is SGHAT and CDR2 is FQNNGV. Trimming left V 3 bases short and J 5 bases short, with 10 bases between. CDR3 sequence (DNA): TGTGCCAGCAGCTTCGGGGTCGTGTATGGCTACACCTTC. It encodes CASSFGVVYGYTF.

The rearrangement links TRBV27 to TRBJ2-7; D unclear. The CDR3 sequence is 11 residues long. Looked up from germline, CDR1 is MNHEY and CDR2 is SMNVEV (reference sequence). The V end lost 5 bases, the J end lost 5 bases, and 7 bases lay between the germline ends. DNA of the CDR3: TGTGCCAGCAGTCACAGACACGAGCAGTACTTC. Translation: CASSHRHEQYF.

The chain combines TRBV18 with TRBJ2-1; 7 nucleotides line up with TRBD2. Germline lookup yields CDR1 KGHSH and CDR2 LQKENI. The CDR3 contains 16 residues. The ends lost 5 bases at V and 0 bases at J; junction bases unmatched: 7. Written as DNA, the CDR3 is TGTGCCAGCTCAAAGGTACTAGCGAGCTCCTACAATGAGCAGTTCTTC. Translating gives CASSKVLASSYNEQFF.

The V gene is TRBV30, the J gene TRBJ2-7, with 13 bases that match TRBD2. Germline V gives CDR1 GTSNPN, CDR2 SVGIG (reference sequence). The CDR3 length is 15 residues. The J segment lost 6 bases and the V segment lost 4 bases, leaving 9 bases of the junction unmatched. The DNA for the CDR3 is TGTGCCTGGACCGTGGGGACTAGCGGGGTCTCCGAGCAGTACTTC. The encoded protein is CAWTVGTSGVSEQYF. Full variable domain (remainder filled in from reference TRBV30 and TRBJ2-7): SQTIHQWPATLVQPVGSPLSLECTVEGTSNPNLYWYRQAAGRGLQLLFYSVGIGQISSEVPQNLSASRPQDRQFILSSKKLLLSDSGFYLCAWTVGTSGVSEQYFGPGTRLTVT.

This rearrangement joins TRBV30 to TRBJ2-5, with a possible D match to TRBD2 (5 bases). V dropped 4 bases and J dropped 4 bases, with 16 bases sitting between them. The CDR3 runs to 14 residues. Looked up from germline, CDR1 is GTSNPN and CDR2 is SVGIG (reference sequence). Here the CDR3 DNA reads TGTGCCTGGACCGACCAACTAGTCCCAGAGACCCAGTACTTC. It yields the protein CAWTDQLVPETQYF. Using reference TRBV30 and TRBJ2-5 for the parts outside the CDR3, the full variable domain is SQTIHQWPATLVQPVGSPLSLECTVEGTSNPNLYWYRQAAGRGLQLLFYSVGIGQISSEVPQNLSASRPQDRQFILSSKKLLLSDSGFYLCAWTDQLVPETQYFGPGTRLLVL.

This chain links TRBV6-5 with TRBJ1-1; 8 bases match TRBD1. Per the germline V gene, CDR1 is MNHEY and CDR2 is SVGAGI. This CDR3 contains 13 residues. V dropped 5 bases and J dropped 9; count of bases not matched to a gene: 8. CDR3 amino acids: CASSRAGQGQAFF. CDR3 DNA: TGTGCCAGCAGTCGAGCCGGACAGGGCCAAGCTTTCTTT.

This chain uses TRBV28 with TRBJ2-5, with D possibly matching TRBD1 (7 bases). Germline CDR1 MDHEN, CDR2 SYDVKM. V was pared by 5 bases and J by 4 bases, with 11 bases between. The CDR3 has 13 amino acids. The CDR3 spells CASSRQGGETQYF. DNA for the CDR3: TGTGCCAGCAGTAGACAGGGAGGAGAGACCCAGTACTTC.

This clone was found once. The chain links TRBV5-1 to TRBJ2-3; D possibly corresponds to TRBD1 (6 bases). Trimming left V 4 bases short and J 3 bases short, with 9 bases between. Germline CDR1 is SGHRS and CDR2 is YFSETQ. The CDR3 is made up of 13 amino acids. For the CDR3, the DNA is TGCGCCAGCAGCGTAGGACAGACAGATACGCAGTATTTT. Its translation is CASSVGQTDTQYF.

Here the CDR3 reads CASSTLDRVAEAFF. The CDR3 DNA is TGTGCCAGCAGTACGCTAGACAGGGTTGCTGAAGCTTTCTTT. The V and J genes are TRBV6-5 and TRBJ1-1; TRBD1 agrees at 7 bases. With V trimmed by 5 bases and J by 6 bases, 9 bases remained unmatched. Germline lookup yields CDR1 MNHEY and CDR2 SVGAGI. This CDR3 is built from 14 residues.